This TCR beta chain was identified during a study of identical twins. J lost 8 bases, V lost 5 bases, and 9 bases had no gene match. The CDR3 contains 15 residues. Germline loops: CDR1 MNHEY, CDR2 SMNVEV (reference sequence). All of the donors were Caucasians in good health. TCRdb itself ran the 5' RACE reads through MiXCR, one entry per CDR3 protein. The data hold roughly 690,000 distinct CDR3 sequences, with about 20% observed a single time. The sample also formed part of further work on T cells expressing NK-cell markers. As reported in that work: Seropositivity for HCMV was found in seven of the eight sequenced donors, with one seronegative. Several experiments confined sorting to alpha-beta TCR T cells with an anti-gamma-delta TCR antibody. Where a handful of donors were concerned, these clonotypes also led the CD3+CD56-NKG2C+ fraction.

The chain couples TRBV27 to TRBJ2-1, with 10 bases aligning to TRBD2. The sample taken for sequencing was PBMCs. The TCR comes from a woman younger than 30 in good health. CDR3 coding DNA: TGTGCCAGCAGTACCCGGCCTAGCGGGAGCGATGAGCAGTTCTTC. Its protein is CASSTRPSGSDEQFF.